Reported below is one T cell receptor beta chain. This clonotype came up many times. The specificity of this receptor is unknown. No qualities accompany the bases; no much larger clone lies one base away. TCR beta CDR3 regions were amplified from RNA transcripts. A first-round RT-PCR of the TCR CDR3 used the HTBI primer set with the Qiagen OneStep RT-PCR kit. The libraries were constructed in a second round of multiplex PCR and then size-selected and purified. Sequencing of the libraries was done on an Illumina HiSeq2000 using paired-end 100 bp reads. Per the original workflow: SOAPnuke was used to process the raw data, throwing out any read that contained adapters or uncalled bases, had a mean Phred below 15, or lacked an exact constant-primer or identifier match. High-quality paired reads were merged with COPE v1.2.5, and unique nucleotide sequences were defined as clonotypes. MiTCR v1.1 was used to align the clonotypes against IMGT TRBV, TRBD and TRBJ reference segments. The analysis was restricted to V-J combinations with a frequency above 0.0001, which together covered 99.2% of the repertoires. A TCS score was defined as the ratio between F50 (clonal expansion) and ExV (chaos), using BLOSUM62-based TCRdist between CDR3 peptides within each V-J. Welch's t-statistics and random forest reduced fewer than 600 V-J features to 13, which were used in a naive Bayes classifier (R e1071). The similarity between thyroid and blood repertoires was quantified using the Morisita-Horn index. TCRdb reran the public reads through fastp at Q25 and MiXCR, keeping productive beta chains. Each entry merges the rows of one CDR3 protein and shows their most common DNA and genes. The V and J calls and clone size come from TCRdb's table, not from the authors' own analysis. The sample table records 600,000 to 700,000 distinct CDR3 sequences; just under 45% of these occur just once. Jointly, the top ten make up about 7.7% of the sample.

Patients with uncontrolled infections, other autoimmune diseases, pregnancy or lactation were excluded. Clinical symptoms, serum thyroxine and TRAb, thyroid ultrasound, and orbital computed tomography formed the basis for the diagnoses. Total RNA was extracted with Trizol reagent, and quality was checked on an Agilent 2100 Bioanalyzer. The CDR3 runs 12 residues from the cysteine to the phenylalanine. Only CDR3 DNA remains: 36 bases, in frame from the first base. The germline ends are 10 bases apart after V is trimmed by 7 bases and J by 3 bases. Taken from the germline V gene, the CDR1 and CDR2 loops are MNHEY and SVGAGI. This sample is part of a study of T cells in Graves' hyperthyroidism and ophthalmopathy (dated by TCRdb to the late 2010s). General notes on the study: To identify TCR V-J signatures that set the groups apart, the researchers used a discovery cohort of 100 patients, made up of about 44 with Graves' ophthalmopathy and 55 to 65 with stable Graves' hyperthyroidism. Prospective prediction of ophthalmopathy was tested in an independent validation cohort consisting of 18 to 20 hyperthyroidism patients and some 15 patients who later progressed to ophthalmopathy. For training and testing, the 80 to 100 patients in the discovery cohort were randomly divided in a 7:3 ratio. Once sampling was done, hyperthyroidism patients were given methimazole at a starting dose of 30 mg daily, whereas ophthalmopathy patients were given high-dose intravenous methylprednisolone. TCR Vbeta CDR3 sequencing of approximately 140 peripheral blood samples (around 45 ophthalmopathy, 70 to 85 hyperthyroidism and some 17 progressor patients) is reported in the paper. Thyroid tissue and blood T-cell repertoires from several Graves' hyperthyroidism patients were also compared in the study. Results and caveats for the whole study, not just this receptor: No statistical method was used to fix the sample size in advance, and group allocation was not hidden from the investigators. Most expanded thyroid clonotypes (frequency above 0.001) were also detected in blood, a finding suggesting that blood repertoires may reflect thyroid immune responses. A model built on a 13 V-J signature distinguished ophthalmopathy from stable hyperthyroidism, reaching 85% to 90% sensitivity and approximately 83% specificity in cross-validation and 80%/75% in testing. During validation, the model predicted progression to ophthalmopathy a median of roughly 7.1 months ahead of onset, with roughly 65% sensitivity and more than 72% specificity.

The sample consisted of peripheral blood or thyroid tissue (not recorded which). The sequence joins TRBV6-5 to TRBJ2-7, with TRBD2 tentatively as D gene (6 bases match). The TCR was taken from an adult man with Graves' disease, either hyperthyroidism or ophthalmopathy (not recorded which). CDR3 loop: CASKRGGYEQYF. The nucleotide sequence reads TGTGCCAGCAAGAGGGGAGGCTACGAGCAGTACTTC.